The rows below give T cell receptor beta chains drawn from one sample of a study of OX40 agonist ivuxolimab in advanced cancers. Profiled with immunoSEQ multiplex PCR; TCRdb holds only in-frame clones, not every one. Counted here are over 65,000 clones, roughly 90% occurring once; the ten biggest clones make up over 0.25%. The sample here was CD4+ or CD8+ T cells sorted from blood, taken in a trial of the OX40 agonist ivuxolimab. The receptors shown here come from an adult with an advanced solid tumor such as melanoma, head and neck, liver or kidney cancer. CDR3s include the opening cysteine and the closing phenylalanine or tryptophan. The order of the fields is J gene, V gene, clone size, D gene, CDR3 protein, CDR3 DNA. D genes are given only for firm matches. The size of a clone is reported for some rows only, either as once, few or many, or as a class for expanded clones.

TRBJ2-7 TRBV2 - TRBD1 CASSENRGAYEQYF TGTGCCAGCAGCGAAAACAGGGGAGCCTACGAGCAGTACTTC
TRBJ2-7 TRBV19 - - CASSPGTPPYEQYF TGTGCCAGTAGTCCGGGGACTCCCCCCTACGAGCAGTACTTC
TRBJ1-6 TRBV6-1 - TRBD1 CASSEATGVLAPLHF TGTGCCAGCAGTGAAGCGACAGGGGTTCTCGCCCCCCTCCACTTT
TRBJ1-1 TRBV19 - - CASSIVMGSRTEAFF TGTGCCAGTAGTATAGTAATGGGGAGTCGGACTGAAGCTTTCTTT
TRBJ2-7 TRBV6-5 - TRBD1 CASSYGSTGGSYEQYF TGTGCCAGCAGTTACGGGAGCACAGGGGGCTCCTACGAGCAGTACTTC
TRBJ1-1 TRBV5-1 few - CASSLWQGSRPEAFF TGCGCCAGCAGCTTGTGGCAGGGTTCCCGTCCTGAAGCTTTCTTT
TRBJ2-1 TRBV15 - TRBD2 CATSRDPPSGSFHEQFF TGTGCCACCAGCAGAGATCCCCCTAGCGGGAGTTTCCATGAGCAGTTCTTC
TRBJ1-5 TRBV28 - - CASSPLGSTWQPQHF TGTGCCAGCAGCCCCCTGGGAAGTACGTGGCAGCCCCAGCATTTT
TRBJ1-5 TRBV7-2 - - CASSNWAGEPQHF TGTGCCAGCAGTAACTGGGCCGGCGAGCCCCAGCATTTT
TRBJ2-7 TRBV20-1 - - CSASGIYEQYF TGCAGTGCTAGCGGGATCTACGAGCAGTACTTC
TRBJ2-1 TRBV12-5 - TRBD2 CASGSGLAGGDEQFF TGTGCTAGTGGTTCGGGACTAGCGGGAGGGGATGAGCAGTTCTTC
TRBJ2-1 TRBV27 - TRBD1 CASRSRQGQKADEQFF TGTGCCAGCAGAAGCCGACAGGGCCAAAAAGCCGATGAGCAGTTCTTC
TRBJ2-1 TRBV7-2 - - CASSLVSVPSYNEQFF TGTGCCAGCAGCTTAGTTTCGGTCCCCTCCTACAATGAGCAGTTCTTC
TRBJ2-3 TRBV6-1 - TRBD2 CASSLAGATDTQYF TGTGCCAGCAGCCTAGCGGGAGCCACAGATACGCAGTATTTT
TRBJ2-2 TRBV5-1 once TRBD1 CASSWKGQPNTGELFF TGCGCCAGCAGCTGGAAGGGACAGCCTAACACCGGGGAGCTGTTTTTT
TRBJ2-7 TRBV6-5 - - CASSRDFNSYEQYF TGTGCCAGCAGCCGGGACTTCAACTCCTACGAGCAGTACTTC
TRBJ2-3 TRBV6-5 once TRBD2 CASSYTQAGGSDTQYF TGTGCCAGCAGTTACACCCAAGCGGGAGGCTCAGATACGCAGTATTTT
TRBJ2-1 TRBV2 - - CASSLTLSYNEQFF TGTGCCAGCAGTCTCACCCTTTCCTACAATGAGCAGTTCTTC
TRBJ2-7 TRBV11-2 once TRBD2 CATQVGTSGSYEQYF TGTGCCACCCAAGTTGGGACTAGCGGGAGCTACGAGCAGTACTTC
TRBJ2-5 TRBV27 - - CASSSGGDRETQYF TGTGCCAGCAGTTCCGGGGGGGACAGGGAGACCCAGTACTTC
TRBJ1-1 TRBV5-1 once - CASTPLGWGTEAFF TGCGCCAGCACCCCGCTAGGTTGGGGGACTGAAGCTTTCTTT
TRBJ2-2 TRBV5-1 - TRBD1 CASSFQQGSGELFF TGCGCCAGCAGCTTTCAACAGGGGAGCGGGGAGCTGTTTTTT
TRBJ1-3 TRBV11-2 - - CASSPGRGQSGDTIYF TGTGCCAGCAGCCCAGGCCGGGGTCAGAGCGGGGACACCATATATTTT
TRBJ2-5 TRBV10-1 - TRBD2 CASSDSRAGGETQYF TGCGCCAGCAGTGATTCACGAGCGGGGGGAGAGACCCAGTACTTC
TRBJ2-3 TRBV7-9 - TRBD2 CASQRGGGTQYF TGTGCCAGCCAGCGGGGGGGTGGTACGCAGTATTTT
TRBJ2-3 TRBV7-2 - - CASSPQRERSDTQYF TGTGCCAGCAGCCCTCAAAGGGAGAGGTCAGATACGCAGTATTTT